This note documents a single T cell receptor (beta chain) sequence. The source of the sample is a study of blood T cell repertoires in COVID-19. Germline V CDR1 and CDR2: MNHEY, SMNVEV (reference sequence). Losses at the gene ends were 5 bases for V and 3 bases for J; bases not matched to a gene: 1. The CDR3 runs to 13 residues. Here immunoSEQ multiplex PCR was the method, and the copy in TCRdb shows in-frame clones only, minus some. Of 250,000 or so clones detected, roughly 87% appear once; the ten largest clones hold roughly 3%. The chain recombines TRBV27 with TRBJ2-7; 10 bases match TRBD1. The TCR comes from a man aged 18 to 30 with active or convalescent COVID-19. Material for sequencing was peripheral blood. CDR3 coding DNA: TGTGCCAGCAGTCGGACAGGGGGCTACGAGCAGTACTTC. Its protein is CASSRTGGYEQYF.